Below, one T cell receptor beta chain is given with its context. No cognate antigen has been identified for it. There are no base qualities to consult, and no much larger clone falls within one base. This record comes from a study of identical twins (dated by TCRdb to the mid-2010s). About the investigation overall: TCR alpha and beta repertoires from monozygotic twins, unrelated adults of various ages and cord blood were deep-sequenced to test whether fetal clonotypes persist. To rule out contamination, replicate twin experiments were performed at different times with different library preparation protocols.

The paper as a whole reports these results and caveats: Abundant cord blood beta clonotypes had fewer insertions, young adult naive repertoires showed a similar but weaker trend, and memory repertoires showed no such trend. A weaker excess of twin sharing was found in beta out-of-frame sequences because the signal-to-noise ratio was lowered by fewer shared sequences. Zero-insertion analyses could be partly confounded by invariant T cells such as MAIT and iNKT, though diverse VJ usage argued against such confounding for most clonotypes. Because the same donors could not be followed over many years, the conclusions depended on cross-sectional statistical analysis. Out-of-frame TCR alpha sequences shared between twins showed an excess of low generation-probability sequences compared with coincidental sharing between unrelated individuals. Recombination models systematically underestimated out-of-frame TCR alpha sharing in monozygotic twins but agreed with sharing between unrelated individuals.

Every donor in the study was a healthy Caucasian. Three pairs of female monozygotic twins, all aged 18 to 29 years, were included in the twin cohort. Positive isolation kits from Invitrogen were used to isolate the CD4+ and CD8+ T cell populations. Library creation used 5' RACE. Sequencing took place on an Illumina HiSeq 2000. A universal primer binding site was added through template switching, and the final cDNA carried a unique molecular identifier so that TCR cDNA molecules could be counted accurately. Specific primers in the conserved constant-segment region were used to synthesize first-strand cDNA for the TCR alpha and beta chains. Each cDNA library was double barcoded, with a SMART-Mk sample barcode plus Illumina barcodes, to control for contamination. TruSeq adapter sequences and Illumina sample barcodes were added in two successive PCR steps. Sequencing of the TCR alpha and beta cDNA libraries was done on the Illumina HiSeq platform using custom primers. Processing in the source paper ran as follows. Raw reads were processed with MiGEC to extract unique molecular identifiers, and MiXCR was used to determine CDR3 positions. For each individual, recombination models were inferred using an EM algorithm with the repgenHMM and IGoR tools. Shared clonotype analysis was performed with the tcR package in R, normalizing sharing by the product of cloneset sizes. To study raw recombination without the effects of thymic and clonal selection, out-of-frame nonproductive sequences were analyzed. TCRdb applied fastp at Q25 and MiXCR to the public reads, then kept only in-frame beta chains. All rows with the same CDR3 protein become a single entry with the most common DNA and genes. The authors' filters were not applied to this entry. The sample yields more than 400,000 distinct CDR3 sequences; 13% to 15% were counted once. The ten largest account for about 0.47% of the sample.

The germline V gene supplies CDR1 SGHAT and CDR2 FQNNGV. From its cysteine to its phenylalanine, the CDR3 spans 17 amino acids. CDR3 DNA only is kept here, 51 bases in frame from base 1. Germline trimming: 1 base from V, 5 bases from J; junction bases outside gene matches: 7. These data were likewise used in another study, on yellow fever vaccine responses in identical twins. The second investigation adds: According to the authors, the vaccine-induced T cell response in identical twins seemed to be partly convergent and partly specific to each individual. The study precisely tracked vaccine-responding T cell clones in identical twins.

The chain is made from TRBV11-2 and TRBJ2-2; a stretch of 10 junction bases matches TRBD2. Sequencing was performed on CD4+ T cells sorted from blood. This sequence originates from a woman aged 18-35 years in good health. The CDR3 region: CASSLGTSGILTGELFF. The bases read TGTGCCAGCAGCTTAGGGACTAGCGGTATACTTACCGGGGAGCTGTTTTTT.